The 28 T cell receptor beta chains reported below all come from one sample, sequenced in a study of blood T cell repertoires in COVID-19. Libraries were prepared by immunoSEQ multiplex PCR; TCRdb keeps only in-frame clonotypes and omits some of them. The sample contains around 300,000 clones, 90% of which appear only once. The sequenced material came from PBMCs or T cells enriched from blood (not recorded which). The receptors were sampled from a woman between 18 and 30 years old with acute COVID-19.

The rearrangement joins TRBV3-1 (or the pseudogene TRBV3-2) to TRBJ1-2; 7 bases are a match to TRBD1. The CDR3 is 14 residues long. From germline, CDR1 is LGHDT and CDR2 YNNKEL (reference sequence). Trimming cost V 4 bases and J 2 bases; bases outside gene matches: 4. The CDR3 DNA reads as TGTGCCAGCAGCCGTCCACAGGGGAACTATGGCTACACCTTC. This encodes CASSRPQGNYGYTF.

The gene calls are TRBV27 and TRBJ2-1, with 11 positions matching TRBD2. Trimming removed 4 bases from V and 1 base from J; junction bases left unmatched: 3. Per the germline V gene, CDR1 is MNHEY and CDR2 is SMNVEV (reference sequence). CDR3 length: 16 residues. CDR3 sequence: CASSSGLAESYNEQFF. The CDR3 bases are TGTGCCAGCAGTTCGGGACTAGCGGAGTCCTACAATGAGCAGTTCTTC.

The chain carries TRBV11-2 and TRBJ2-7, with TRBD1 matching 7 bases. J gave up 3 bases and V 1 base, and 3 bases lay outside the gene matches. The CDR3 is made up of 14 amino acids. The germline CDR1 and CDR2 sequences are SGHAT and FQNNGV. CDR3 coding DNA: TGTGCCAGCAGCTTAGGGGACAGCCTCTACGAGCAGTACTTC. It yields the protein CASSLGDSLYEQYF.

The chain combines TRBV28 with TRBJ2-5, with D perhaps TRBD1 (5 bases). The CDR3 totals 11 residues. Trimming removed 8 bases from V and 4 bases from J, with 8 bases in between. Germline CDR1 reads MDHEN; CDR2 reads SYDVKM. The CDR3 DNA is TGTGCCAGCGCGACAGCAGAGACCCAGTACTTC. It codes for CASATAETQYF.

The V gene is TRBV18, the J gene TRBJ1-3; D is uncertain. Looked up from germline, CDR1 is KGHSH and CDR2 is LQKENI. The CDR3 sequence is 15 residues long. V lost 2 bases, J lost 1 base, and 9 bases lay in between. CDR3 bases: TGTGCCAGCTCACCAACGCCCAGGTCTGGAAACACCATATATTTT. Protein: CASSPTPRSGNTIYF.

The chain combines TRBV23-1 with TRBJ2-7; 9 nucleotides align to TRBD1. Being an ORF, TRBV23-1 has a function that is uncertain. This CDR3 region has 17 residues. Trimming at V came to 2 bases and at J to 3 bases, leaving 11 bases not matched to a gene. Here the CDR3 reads CASSQTHRGRIFYEQYF. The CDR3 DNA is TGCGCCAGCAGTCAAACACACAGGGGGCGAATATTCTACGAGCAGTACTTC.

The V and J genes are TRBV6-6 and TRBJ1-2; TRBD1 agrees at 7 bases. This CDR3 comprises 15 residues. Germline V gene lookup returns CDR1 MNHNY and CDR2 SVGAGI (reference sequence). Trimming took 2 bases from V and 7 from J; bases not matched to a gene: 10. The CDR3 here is CASSYERDSYVGYTF. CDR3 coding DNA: TGTGCCAGCAGTTACGAGAGGGACAGTTATGTTGGCTACACCTTC.

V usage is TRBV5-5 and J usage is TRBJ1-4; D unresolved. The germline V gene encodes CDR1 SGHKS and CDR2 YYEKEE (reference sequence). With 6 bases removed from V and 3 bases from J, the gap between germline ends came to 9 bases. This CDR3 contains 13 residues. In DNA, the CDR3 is TGTGCCAGCACCCGGGGATCTAATGAAAAACTGTTTTTT. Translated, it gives CASTRGSNEKLFF.

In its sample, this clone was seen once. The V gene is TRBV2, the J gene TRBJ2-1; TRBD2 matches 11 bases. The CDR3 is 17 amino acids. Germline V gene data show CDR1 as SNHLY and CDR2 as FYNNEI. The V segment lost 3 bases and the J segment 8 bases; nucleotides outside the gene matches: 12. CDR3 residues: CASSDPGLAGGVDEQFF. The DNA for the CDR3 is TGTGCCAGCAGTGACCCTGGGCTAGCGGGAGGAGTCGATGAGCAGTTCTTC.

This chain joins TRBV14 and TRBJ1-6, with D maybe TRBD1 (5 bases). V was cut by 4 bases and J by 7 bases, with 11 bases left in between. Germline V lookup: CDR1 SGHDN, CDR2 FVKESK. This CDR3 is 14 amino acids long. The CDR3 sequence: CASSRGTPNSPLHF. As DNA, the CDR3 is TGTGCCAGCAGCCGAGGGACTCCCAATTCACCCCTCCACTTT.

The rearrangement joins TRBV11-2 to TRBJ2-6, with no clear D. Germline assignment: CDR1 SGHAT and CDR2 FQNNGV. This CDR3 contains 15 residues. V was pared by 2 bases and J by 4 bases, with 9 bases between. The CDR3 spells CASSLSPAGANVLTF. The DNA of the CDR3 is TGTGCCAGCAGCTTATCCCCTGCGGGGGCCAACGTCCTGACTTTC.

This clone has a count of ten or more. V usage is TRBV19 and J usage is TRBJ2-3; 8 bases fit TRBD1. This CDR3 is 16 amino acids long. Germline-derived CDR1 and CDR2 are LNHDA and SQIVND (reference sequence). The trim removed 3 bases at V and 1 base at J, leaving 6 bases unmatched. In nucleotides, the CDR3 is TGTGCCAGTAGTATCCCCCCGGGACAGGGCACAGATACGCAGTATTTT. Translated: CASSIPPGQGTDTQYF. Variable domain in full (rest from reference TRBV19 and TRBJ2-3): DGGITQSPKYLFRKEGQNVTLSCEQNLNHDAMYWYRQDPGQGLRLIYYSQIVNDFQKGDIAEGYSVSREKKESFPLTVTSAQKNPTAFYLCASSIPPGQGTDTQYFGPGTRLTVL.

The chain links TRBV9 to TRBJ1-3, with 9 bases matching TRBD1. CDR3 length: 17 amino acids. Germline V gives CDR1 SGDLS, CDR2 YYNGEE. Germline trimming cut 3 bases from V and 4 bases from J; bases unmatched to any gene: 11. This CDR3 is CASSAAPQGAAGNTIYF. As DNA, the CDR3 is TGTGCCAGCAGCGCCGCACCACAGGGGGCGGCGGGAAACACCATATATTTT. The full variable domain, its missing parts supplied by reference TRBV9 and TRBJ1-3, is DSGVTQTPKHLITATGQRVTLRCSPRSGDLSVYWYQQSLDQGLQFLIQYYNGEERAKGNILERFSAQQFPDLHSELNLSSLELGDSALYFCASSAAPQGAAGNTIYFGEGSWLTVV.

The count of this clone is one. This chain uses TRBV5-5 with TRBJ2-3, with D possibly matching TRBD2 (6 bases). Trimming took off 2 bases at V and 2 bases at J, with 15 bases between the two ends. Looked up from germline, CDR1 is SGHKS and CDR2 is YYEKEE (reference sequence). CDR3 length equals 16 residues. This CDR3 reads CASSLRRAGNTDTQYF. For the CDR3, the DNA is TGTGCCAGCAGCTTACGGCGAGCGGGCAACACAGATACGCAGTATTTT.

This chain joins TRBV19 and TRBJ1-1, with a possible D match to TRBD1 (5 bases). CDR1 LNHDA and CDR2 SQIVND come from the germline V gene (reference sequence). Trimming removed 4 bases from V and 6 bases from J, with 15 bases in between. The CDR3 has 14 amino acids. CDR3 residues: CASSRTPALSEAFF. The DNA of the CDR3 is TGTGCCAGTAGTAGGACACCGGCTTTGTCTGAAGCTTTCTTT.

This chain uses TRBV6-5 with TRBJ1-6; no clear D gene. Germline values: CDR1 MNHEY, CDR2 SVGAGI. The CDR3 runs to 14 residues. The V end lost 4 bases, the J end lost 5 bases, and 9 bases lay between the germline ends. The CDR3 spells CASSLSINNSPLHF. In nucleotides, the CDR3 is TGTGCCAGCAGTTTGAGTATTAATAATTCACCCCTCCACTTT.

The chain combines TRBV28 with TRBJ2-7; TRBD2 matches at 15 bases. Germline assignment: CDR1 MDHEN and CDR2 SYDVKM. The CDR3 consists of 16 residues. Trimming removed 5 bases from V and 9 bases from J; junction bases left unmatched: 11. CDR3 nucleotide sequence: TGTGCCAGCAGTCCCCGGACTAGCGGGAGGGCGACGGGGCAGTACTTC. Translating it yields CASSPRTSGRATGQYF.

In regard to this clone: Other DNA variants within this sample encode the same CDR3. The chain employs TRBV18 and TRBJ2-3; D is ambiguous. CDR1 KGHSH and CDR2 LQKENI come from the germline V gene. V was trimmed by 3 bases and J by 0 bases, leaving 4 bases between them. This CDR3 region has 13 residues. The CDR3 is CASSPQSTDTQYF. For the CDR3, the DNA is TGTGCCAGCTCACCCCAGAGCACAGATACGCAGTATTTT.

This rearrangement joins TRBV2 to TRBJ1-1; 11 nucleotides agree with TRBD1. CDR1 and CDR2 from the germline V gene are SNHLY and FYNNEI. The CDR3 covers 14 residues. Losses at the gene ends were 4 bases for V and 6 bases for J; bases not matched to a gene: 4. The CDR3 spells CASSVDRGHAEAFF. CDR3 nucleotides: TGTGCCAGCAGTGTGGACAGGGGGCATGCTGAAGCTTTCTTT.

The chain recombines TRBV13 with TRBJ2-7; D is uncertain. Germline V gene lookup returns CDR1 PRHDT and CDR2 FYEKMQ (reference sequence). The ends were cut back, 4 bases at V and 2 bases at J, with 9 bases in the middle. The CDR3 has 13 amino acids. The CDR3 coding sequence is TGTGCCAGCAGCTCGAGACATGCCTACGAGCAGTACTTC. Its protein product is CASSSRHAYEQYF.

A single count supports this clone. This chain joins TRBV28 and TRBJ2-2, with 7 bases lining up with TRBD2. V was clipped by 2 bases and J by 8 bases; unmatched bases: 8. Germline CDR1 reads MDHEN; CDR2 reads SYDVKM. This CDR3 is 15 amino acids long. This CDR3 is CASSLRASGSGELFF. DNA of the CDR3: TGTGCCAGCAGTTTAAGGGCTAGCGGTTCGGGGGAGCTGTTTTTT.

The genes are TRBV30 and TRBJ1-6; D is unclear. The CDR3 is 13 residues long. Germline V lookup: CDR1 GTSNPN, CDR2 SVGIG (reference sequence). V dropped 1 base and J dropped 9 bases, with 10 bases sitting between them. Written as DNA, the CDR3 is TGTGCCTGGAGTGGAGGGCGAAGTTCACCCCTCCACTTT. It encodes CAWSGGRSSPLHF.

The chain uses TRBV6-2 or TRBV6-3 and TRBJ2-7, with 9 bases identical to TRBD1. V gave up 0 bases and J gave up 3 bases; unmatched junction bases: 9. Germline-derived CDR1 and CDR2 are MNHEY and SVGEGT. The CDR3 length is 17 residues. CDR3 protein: CASSYSTGGSRYYEQYF. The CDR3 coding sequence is TGTGCCAGCAGTTACTCCACAGGGGGCTCCCGATACTACGAGCAGTACTTC.

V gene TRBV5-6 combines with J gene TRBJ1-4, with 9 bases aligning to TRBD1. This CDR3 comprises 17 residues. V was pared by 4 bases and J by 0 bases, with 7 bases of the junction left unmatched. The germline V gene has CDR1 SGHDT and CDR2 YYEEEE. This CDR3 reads CASSMGQGITTNEKLFF. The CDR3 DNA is TGTGCCAGCAGCATGGGACAGGGCATAACAACTAATGAAAAACTGTTTTTT.

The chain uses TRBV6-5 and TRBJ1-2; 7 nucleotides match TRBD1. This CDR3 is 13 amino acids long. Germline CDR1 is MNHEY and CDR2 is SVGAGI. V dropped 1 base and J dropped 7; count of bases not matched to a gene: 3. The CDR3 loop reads CASSYLSGGGYTF. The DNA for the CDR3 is TGTGCCAGCAGTTACTTATCAGGGGGTGGCTACACCTTC.

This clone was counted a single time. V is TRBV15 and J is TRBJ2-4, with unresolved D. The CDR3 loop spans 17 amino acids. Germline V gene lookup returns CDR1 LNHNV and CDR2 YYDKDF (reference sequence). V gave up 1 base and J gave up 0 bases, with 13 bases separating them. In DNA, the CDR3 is TGTGCCACCAGCAGAGGCTTGGTGGCTAGAGCCAAAAACATTCAGTACTTC. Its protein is CATSRGLVARAKNIQYF.

The CDR3 bases are TGTGCCAGCAGCGTAGGAGGGTCCTATGGTTACGAGCAGTACTTC. It encodes CASSVGGSYGYEQYF. The chain links TRBV9 to TRBJ2-7; possibly TRBD2 for D (5 bases). Germline CDR1 is SGDLS and CDR2 is YYNGEE. Trimming cost V 0 bases and J 4 bases, with 14 bases left between them. This CDR3 is 15 amino acids long.

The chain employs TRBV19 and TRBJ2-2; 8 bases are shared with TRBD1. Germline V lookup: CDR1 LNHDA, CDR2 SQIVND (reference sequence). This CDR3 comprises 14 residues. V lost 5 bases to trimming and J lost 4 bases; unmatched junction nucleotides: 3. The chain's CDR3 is CASSGQGGTGELFF. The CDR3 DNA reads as TGTGCCAGTAGTGGACAGGGAGGCACCGGGGAGCTGTTTTTT. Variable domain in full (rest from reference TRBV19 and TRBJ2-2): DGGITQSPKYLFRKEGQNVTLSCEQNLNHDAMYWYRQDPGQGLRLIYYSQIVNDFQKGDIAEGYSVSREKKESFPLTVTSAQKNPTAFYLCASSGQGGTGELFFGEGSRLTVL.